These 15 T cell receptor beta chains were all obtained from the same sample, sequenced in a study of human T cells and chemical hapten exposure. Each CDR3 protein is one row after TCRdb ran MiXCR on the RACE reads. The data contain a few hundred thousand distinct CDR3 sequences, about 6.3% of them singletons. Sample time point: patch test 2, 6 weeks after DPC sensitization. Treatment here: therapeutic diphenylcyclopropenone sensitization with weekly scalp DPC. Sequencing used whole blood, obtained in connection with sensitization to the hapten diphenylcyclopropenone (DPC). The origin of the receptors is a woman under 30 with alopecia areata. Some clones in this sample may be carry-over from other donors' samples.

This clonotype appeared many times. This sequence joins TRBV29-1 and TRBJ2-7; 7 positions match TRBD1. This CDR3 is 12 amino acids long. The J segment lost 5 bases and the V segment lost 8 bases, leaving 9 bases of the junction unmatched. Germline V gene data show CDR1 as SQVTM and CDR2 as ANQGSEA. The CDR3 nucleotides are TGCAGCACCCGGGACAGCATCCACGAGCAGTACTTC. Its protein product is CSTRDSIHEQYF.

This clonotype was recorded a few times. The CDR3 DNA is TGTGCCAGCAGCTTACTGGTAAATGAGCAGTTCTTC. Translation gives CASSLLVNEQFF. The genes are TRBV7-2 and TRBJ2-1; D uncertain. This CDR3 has 12 amino acids. The germline V gene has CDR1 SGHTA and CDR2 FQGNSA. V was cut by 2 bases and J by 7 bases, with 6 bases left in between.

This clonotype showed up many times. The chain links TRBV5-1 to TRBJ1-2, with D maybe TRBD1 (5 bases). The V gene's germline CDR1 is SGHRS and CDR2 YFSETQ. CDR3 length equals 12 residues. V lost 3 bases and J lost 8, with 11 bases in between. The CDR3 sequence is CASSWDRSGYTF. CDR3 DNA sequence: TGCGCCAGCAGCTGGGACCGGTCGGGCTACACCTTC.

The chain links TRBV6-6 to TRBJ1-5, with 8 positions matching TRBD1. This CDR3 is 15 amino acids long. Per germline, CDR1 MNHNY and CDR2 SVGAGI (reference sequence). V shed 2 bases and J 5 bases; nucleotides not matched to a gene: 5. CDR3: CASSYDGQGYQPQHF. The CDR3 bases are TGTGCCAGCAGTTACGATGGACAGGGTTATCAGCCCCAGCATTTT.

This clonotype was counted ten times or more. The genes are TRBV20-1 and TRBJ2-6; 7 nucleotides match TRBD1. Germline CDR1 reads DFQATT; CDR2 reads SNEGSKA (reference sequence). This CDR3 contains 17 residues. The J segment lost 0 bases and the V segment lost 3 bases, leaving 8 bases of the junction unmatched. Written as DNA, the CDR3 is TGCAGTGCTAGGCCGGGACAGTCCGTCTCTGGGGCCAACGTCCTGACTTTC. Translated: CSARPGQSVSGANVLTF.

This clonotype has ten or more counts. The chain combines TRBV7-9 with TRBJ2-1; TRBD2 matches 7 bases. J gave up 8 bases and V 6 bases, and 19 bases lay outside the gene matches. The V gene's germline CDR1 is SEHNR and CDR2 FQNEAQ (reference sequence). The CDR3 has 17 amino acids. Here the CDR3 DNA reads TGTGCCAGCAGTCCATCAACCAAACCGGGACTATCAGATGAGCAGTTCTTC. Its protein is CASSPSTKPGLSDEQFF.

This clonotype was found many times. For the CDR3, the DNA is TGTGCTAGTGGTTCGACGGGGGACCCTCAAGAGACCCAGTACTTC. Its protein product is CASGSTGDPQETQYF. The chain recombines TRBV12-5 with TRBJ2-5; possible D gene TRBD2, 6 bases. The CDR3 is 15 amino acids. Germline V gene sequence: CDR1 LGHNT, CDR2 FRNRAP. The V end was cut by 4 bases, the J end by 2 bases, with 14 bases between.

Ten or more counts support this clonotype. The rearrangement joins TRBV13 to TRBJ1-6; 7 bases are a match to TRBD1. Looked up from germline, CDR1 is PRHDT and CDR2 is FYEKMQ (reference sequence). The CDR3 runs to 16 residues. Losses at the gene ends were 4 bases for V and 8 bases for J; bases not matched to a gene: 11. The CDR3 protein is CASSSSLGGLYSPLHF. For the CDR3, the DNA is TGTGCCAGCAGCTCGAGCTTAGGGGGCTTGTATTCACCCCTCCACTTT.

The chain couples TRBV3-1 to TRBJ2-3, with D possibly matching TRBD2 (5 bases). V was cut by 4 bases and J by 5 bases, with 16 bases left in between. The germline gives CDR1 LGHDT, CDR2 YNNKEL (reference sequence). This CDR3 spans 15 amino acids. The CDR3 DNA sequence: TGTGCCAGCAGCCCCCGGGCCTCAGGAGGAGATACGCAGTATTTT. This gives the protein CASSPRASGGDTQYF.

This clonotype was found a few times. This chain links TRBV6-5 with TRBJ2-7; TRBD1 matches 9 bases. The V and J ends lost 2 bases and 2 bases, in that order; junction bases with no gene match: 7. CDR3 length: 16 amino acids. Looked up from germline, CDR1 is MNHEY and CDR2 is SVGAGI. In nucleotides, the CDR3 is TGTGCCAGCAGTTACAAAACGACAGGGGGGCCCTACGAGCAGTACTTC. It specifies CASSYKTTGGPYEQYF.

The V call is TRBV7-2, the J call TRBJ2-3; 7 nucleotides align to TRBD2. CDR3 size: 14 residues. CDR1 and CDR2 (germline): SGHTA, FQGNSA. Trimming removed 3 bases from V and 7 bases from J; junction bases left unmatched: 7. The CDR3 DNA follows: TGTGCCAGCAGCTTCACTCCTAGCGGAAATACGCAGTATTTT. Translated: CASSFTPSGNTQYF.

This clonotype was detected ten times or more. The J gene is TRBJ1-1, the V gene TRBV7-9, with D unclear. The CDR3 has 14 amino acids. Trimming took 1 base from V and 1 from J, leaving 7 bases between them. CDR1 SEHNR and CDR2 FQNEAQ come from the germline V gene (reference sequence). CDR3 in DNA: TGTGCCAGCAGCTTAGAAGGGAAGAACACTGAAGCTTTCTTT. Protein: CASSLEGKNTEAFF.

The genes are TRBV3-1 and TRBJ1-4; D is uncertain. V lost 1 base and J lost 6, with 9 bases in between. The germline gives CDR1 LGHDT, CDR2 YNNKEL (reference sequence). The CDR3 contains 14 residues. CDR3 sequence (DNA): TGTGCCAGCAGCCAAGTGGTCTCAGATGAAAAACTGTTTTTT. This translates into CASSQVVSDEKLFF. The variable domain in full, completed from reference TRBV3-1 and TRBJ1-4, reads DTAVSQTPKYLVTQMGNDKSIKCEQNLGHDTMYWYKQDSKKFLKIMFSYNNKELIINETVPNRFSPKSPDKAHLNLHINSLELGDSAVYFCASSQVVSDEKLFFGSGTQLSVL.

This clonotype has a count of ten or more. The CDR3 DNA sequence: TGCAGCGTCCCCCCCCGGACGGGGAACTATGGCTACACCTTC. It translates to CSVPPRTGNYGYTF. This chain joins TRBV29-1 and TRBJ1-2; the D is unclear. The CDR3 covers 14 residues. V was clipped by 6 bases and J by 2 bases, with 16 bases between them. CDR1 is SQVTM, CDR2 ANQGSEA, per germline.

The J gene is TRBJ2-6, the V gene TRBV4-2; no clear D. Per the germline V gene, CDR1 is LGHNA and CDR2 is YNFKEQ. The CDR3 length is 18 residues. The V end lost 0 bases, the J end lost 2 bases, and 14 bases lay between the germline ends. The CDR3 here is CASSQDKAEATGANVLTF. The CDR3 nucleotides read TGTGCCAGCAGCCAAGATAAGGCGGAAGCCACTGGGGCCAACGTCCTGACTTTC.